The rows below give T cell receptor beta chains drawn from one sample of a study of radiotherapy plus CTLA-4 blockade in lung cancer. TCRdb's table, derived via immunoSEQ multiplex PCR, lists solely in-frame clones and lacks some. The table lists 50,000 to 85,000 clones, approximately 82% of them singletons. The source was peripheral blood, collected from a patient treated with radiotherapy plus ipilimumab. The receptor source for this set is a human donor with non-small cell lung cancer who had a partial response to radiotherapy plus ipilimumab. Both conserved end residues are part of each CDR3. A D gene is named only where the DNA matches it firmly. Clone size, where shown, is once, few, many, or a class for clones that have expanded.

J gene,V gene,clone size,D gene,CDR3 DNA,CDR3 protein
TRBJ2-7,TRBV19,-,TRBD2,TGTGCCAGTAGTATATCCGGGACTAGCGACTACGAGCAGTACTTC,CASSISGTSDYEQYF
TRBJ1-3,TRBV2,-,-,TGTGCCAGCAATTCCGACACTGGAAACACCATATATTTT,CASNSDTGNTIYF
TRBJ2-7,TRBV7-9,-,-,TGTGCCAGCAGCTTCCGAGAGGGTTCCGAGCAGTACTTC,CASSFREGSEQYF
TRBJ2-4,TRBV27,few,-,TGTGCCACCCAGGGGAGGGGGAGAGACAAAAACATTCAGTACTTC,CATQGRGRDKNIQYF
TRBJ2-1,TRBV21-1,-,-,TGTGCCAGCAGCAATGTAACAGCGGATGAGCAGTTCTTC,CASSNVTADEQFF
TRBJ2-7,TRBV28,-,TRBD1,TGTGCCAGCAGCTCCTCCCGGGACAGGGCCTACTTC,CASSSSRDRAYF
TRBJ1-3,TRBV10-3,-,-,TGTGCCATCAGTGCGGGCAGAGGGGGCTCTGGAAACACCATATATTTT,CAISAGRGGSGNTIYF
TRBJ2-2,TRBV10-3,few,-,TGTGCCATCAGTGCGGGCACCGGGGAGCTGTTTTTT,CAISAGTGELFF
TRBJ2-6,TRBV9,once,-,TGTGCCAGCAGCGTAGGGGGGGGCCTAAATACTGGGGCCAACGTCCTGACTTTC,CASSVGGGLNTGANVLTF
TRBJ1-3,TRBV2,-,-,TGTGCCAGCAGTGAACAGGCTCCTACACCCTACGGAAACACCATATATTTT,CASSEQAPTPYGNTIYF
TRBJ2-2,TRBV5-1,-,-,TGCGCCAGCAGCTTGGAGCAGGCCCGAGGGGGGGAGCTGTTTTTT,CASSLEQARGGELFF
TRBJ1-1,TRBV5-1,-,TRBD1,TGCGCCAGCAGCTCGTCAGGGGGCGCGGACTTGAACACTGAAGCTTTCTTT,CASSSSGGADLNTEAFF
TRBJ2-7,TRBV5-4,few,TRBD2,TGTGCCAGCAGCTTGACTAGCGGGAGATACGAGCAGTACTTC,CASSLTSGRYEQYF
TRBJ2-1,TRBV7-6,once,TRBD2,TGTGCCAGCAGCTTGTCCGGGACTAGCGGGAGGATTTACAATGAGCAGTTCTTC,CASSLSGTSGRIYNEQFF
TRBJ2-7,TRBV18,-,-,TGTGCCAGCTCACCACCGGCGGGGGGACAGGGCTACGAGCAGTACTTC,CASSPPAGGQGYEQYF
TRBJ2-1,TRBV5-1,-,TRBD2,TGCGCCAGCAGCTTGGAAGGGACTAGCGGAATCAATGAGCAGTTCTTC,CASSLEGTSGINEQFF
TRBJ2-1,TRBV4-2,-,TRBD2,TGTGCCAGCAGCCACCCCCGGGAGGCCTCCTACAATGAGCAGTTCTTC,CASSHPREASYNEQFF
TRBJ1-2,TRBV11-2,-,-,TGTGCCAGCAGCTTACTGAGTAACTATGGCTACACCTTC,CASSLLSNYGYTF
TRBJ2-3,TRBV12-5,-,TRBD2,TGTGCTAGTGGTGACGGGACTAGCGGAGGTCTCACAGATACGCAGTATTTT,CASGDGTSGGLTDTQYF
TRBJ1-6,TRBV5-1,-,TRBD1,TGCGCCAGCAGCCCGGGACAGGGTAAAAATTCACCCCTCCACTTT,CASSPGQGKNSPLHF
TRBJ2-1,TRBV7-2,-,TRBD2,TGTGCCAGCAGCTTAGGCGGGGGGGGAGCTTCCCAGTTCTTC,CASSLGGGGASQFF
TRBJ1-5,TRBV15,-,TRBD1,TGTGCCACCAGCGGGGGACAGGGCAGCAATCAGCCCCAGCATTTT,CATSGGQGSNQPQHF
TRBJ1-3,TRBV10-3,-,-,TGTGCCATCAGTGACAGGCAGAACTCTGGAAACACCATATATTTT,CAISDRQNSGNTIYF
TRBJ1-1,TRBV18,-,TRBD1,TGTGCCAGCTCACCTCCAAGTACAGGGGACACTGAAGCTTTCTTT,CASSPPSTGDTEAFF
TRBJ2-7,TRBV5-3,-,-,TGTGCCAGAAGCTTATCTGGGTACCCAGGTTGGTACGAGCAGTACTTC,CARSLSGYPGWYEQYF
TRBJ1-2,TRBV7-2,-,TRBD1,TGTGCCAGCAGCTCGGACAGGGTTAACTATGGCTACACCTTC,CASSSDRVNYGYTF
TRBJ2-5,TRBV12-5,-,-,TGTGCTAGTGGGGAGAACGGGGAGACCCAGTACTTC,CASGENGETQYF
TRBJ1-2,TRBV5-4,-,TRBD1,TGTGCCAGCAGGGTTGCGAGACAGGGAGACTATGGCTACACCTTC,CASRVARQGDYGYTF
TRBJ2-7,TRBV2,-,TRBD1,TGTGCCAGCAGGGCACAGGGGGCTTTCCACGAGCAGTACTTC,CASRAQGAFHEQYF
TRBJ2-3,TRBV21-1,few,-,TGTGCCAACGGGGGGCTAATAGATACGCAGTATTTT,CANGGLIDTQYF
TRBJ1-4,TRBV7-2,-,-,TGTGCCAGCAGTTCGGGGGGCAGGGATGAAAAACTGTTTTTT,CASSSGGRDEKLFF
TRBJ2-3,TRBV10-3,-,TRBD1,TGTGCCATCAGCCGGGACAGCCAGTCAAGTATAGATACGCAGTATTTT,CAISRDSQSSIDTQYF
TRBJ1-3,TRBV5-1,-,TRBD1,TGCGCCAGCAGCTTGATGTCACAGGGGTCGGCTGGAAACACCATATATTTT,CASSLMSQGSAGNTIYF
TRBJ1-4,TRBV28,once,TRBD1,TGTGCCAGCAGTTCGGAGGGGGCGCCTGAAAAACTGTTTTTT,CASSSEGAPEKLFF
TRBJ2-2,TRBV5-1,-,-,TGCGCCAGCAGCTTTTCAGGGGTAAACACCGGGGAGCTGTTTTTT,CASSFSGVNTGELFF
TRBJ1-5,TRBV6-1,-,-,TGTGCCAGCATGGGCCCCAGGGTCACTCAGCCCCAGCATTTT,CASMGPRVTQPQHF
TRBJ2-5,TRBV15,-,-,TGTGCCACCGGGAGACGGGAGAAAGAGACCCAGTACTTC,CATGRREKETQYF
TRBJ2-7,TRBV15,-,TRBD1,TGTGCCACCAGCACACCCGGGACAGGGTTTTCCTACGAGCAGTACTTC,CATSTPGTGFSYEQYF